This is a list of T cell receptor beta chains from one sample in a study of cytomegalovirus exposure and HLA in healthy donors. Only in-frame clones appear in the TCRdb table, and some are missing; sequencing was by immunoSEQ multiplex PCR. The sample lists approximately 170,000 clones, less than 90% occurring once. Sequenced input: PBMCs. The receptors were sampled from a man over 45 in good health and CMV-seropositive. CDR3s include the opening cysteine and the closing phenylalanine or tryptophan. Each record gives: J gene, clone size, V gene, D gene, CDR3 DNA, CDR3 protein. A D gene is named only where the DNA matches it firmly. Rows give clone size only sometimes, using once, few, many, or a class for an expanded clone.

J gene: TRBJ2-7
clone size: .
V gene: TRBV7-2
D gene: TRBD1
CDR3 DNA: TGTGCCAGCAGCTTAGCGGGACAGGGTTTCTACGAGCAGTACTTC
CDR3 protein: CASSLAGQGFYEQYF

J gene: TRBJ2-7
clone size: .
V gene: TRBV23-1
D gene: .
CDR3 DNA: TGCGCCAGCAGAGGAGGCAGATCCTACGAGCAGTACTTC
CDR3 protein: CASRGGRSYEQYF

J gene: TRBJ2-3
clone size: .
V gene: TRBV7-9
D gene: .
CDR3 DNA: TGTGCCAGCAGCTTAGCGTTAGAAGATACGCAGTATTTT
CDR3 protein: CASSLALEDTQYF

J gene: TRBJ1-4
clone size: .
V gene: TRBV7-9
D gene: .
CDR3 DNA: TGTGCCAGCAGCTTGTTGGGAGGGGCGGGTGAAAAACTGTTTTTT
CDR3 protein: CASSLLGGAGEKLFF

J gene: TRBJ1-6
clone size: few
V gene: TRBV27
D gene: .
CDR3 DNA: TGTGCCAGCAGTGCTGAGGGAGCCTATAATTCACCCCTCCACTTT
CDR3 protein: CASSAEGAYNSPLHF

J gene: TRBJ2-7
clone size: .
V gene: TRBV28
D gene: .
CDR3 DNA: TGTGCCAGCACGGGGGGCAACAGCCCAAGCTACGAGCAGTACTTC
CDR3 protein: CASTGGNSPSYEQYF

J gene: TRBJ2-7
clone size: .
V gene: TRBV27
D gene: TRBD1
CDR3 DNA: TGTGCCAGTGCAGGGGGAAATGTCTACGAGCAGTGCTTC
CDR3 protein: CASAGGNVYEQCF

J gene: TRBJ1-4
clone size: once
V gene: TRBV7-2
D gene: .
CDR3 DNA: TGTGCCAGCAGCCCCCAGGGTGGACCTAATGAAAAACTGTTTTTT
CDR3 protein: CASSPQGGPNEKLFF

J gene: TRBJ2-7
clone size: .
V gene: TRBV2
D gene: TRBD1
CDR3 DNA: TGTGCCAGCAGTGTCAACAGGGGTGACTACGAGCAGTACTTC
CDR3 protein: CASSVNRGDYEQYF

J gene: TRBJ1-6
clone size: .
V gene: TRBV6-5
D gene: TRBD1
CDR3 DNA: TGTGCCAGCAGATACGACAGGGAGGCGACTTCACCCCTCCACTTT
CDR3 protein: CASRYDREATSPLHF

J gene: TRBJ1-4
clone size: once
V gene: TRBV4-2
D gene: TRBD1
CDR3 DNA: TGTGCCAGCAGCCGAGAGGGGGACAGGGCCGAAAAACTGTTTTTT
CDR3 protein: CASSREGDRAEKLFF

J gene: TRBJ1-4
clone size: .
V gene: TRBV6-5
D gene: .
CDR3 DNA: TGTGCCAGCAGTTACTTTGAAGGGGGGGCTGAAAAACTGTTTTTT
CDR3 protein: CASSYFEGGAEKLFF

J gene: TRBJ2-7
clone size: few
V gene: TRBV6-5
D gene: TRBD1
CDR3 DNA: TGTGCCAGCAGTGCCTATAGGGGGCTGCAGCAGTACTTC
CDR3 protein: CASSAYRGLQQYF

J gene: TRBJ1-2
clone size: once
V gene: TRBV5-6
D gene: .
CDR3 DNA: TGTGCCAGCAGCTTGGACAGGGCTTTTCGAGGCTACACCTTC
CDR3 protein: CASSLDRAFRGYTF

J gene: TRBJ1-4
clone size: .
V gene: TRBV28
D gene: .
CDR3 DNA: TGTGCCAGCAGTCTCACTGGTAAACTGTTTTTT
CDR3 protein: CASSLTGKLFF

J gene: TRBJ2-7
clone size: .
V gene: TRBV5-1
D gene: TRBD2
CDR3 DNA: TGCGCCAGCAGCTTAGCGGGAGATGAGCAGTACTTC
CDR3 protein: CASSLAGDEQYF

J gene: TRBJ2-3
clone size: .
V gene: TRBV9
D gene: TRBD2
CDR3 DNA: TGTGCCAGCAGCGTAGTGGCGGGGGGGCGGGGCACAGATACGCAGTATTTT
CDR3 protein: CASSVVAGGRGTDTQYF

J gene: TRBJ2-5
clone size: .
V gene: TRBV5-5
D gene: .
CDR3 DNA: TGTGCCTCAACCATAGGGGCAGGGCCCCAAGAGACCCAGTACTTC
CDR3 protein: CASTIGAGPQETQYF

J gene: TRBJ1-6
clone size: .
V gene: TRBV2
D gene: TRBD1
CDR3 DNA: TGTGCCAGCTGTGCGACAGGGATTAATTCACCCCTCCACTTT
CDR3 protein: CASCATGINSPLHF

J gene: TRBJ2-7
clone size: .
V gene: TRBV27
D gene: .
CDR3 DNA: TGTGCCAGCAGTTTTTTCGGGGAGACCTACGAGCAGTACTTC
CDR3 protein: CASSFFGETYEQYF

J gene: TRBJ2-3
clone size: few
V gene: TRBV28
D gene: TRBD1
CDR3 DNA: TGTGCCAGCAGTTTATTGCCTCCCGGGACAGGGATGGAGACAGATACGCAGTATTTT
CDR3 protein: CASSLLPPGTGMETDTQYF

J gene: TRBJ1-2
clone size: .
V gene: TRBV6-1
D gene: TRBD1
CDR3 DNA: TGTGCCAGCAGTGAAGTGACAGGGGTTGGCTACACCTTC
CDR3 protein: CASSEVTGVGYTF

J gene: TRBJ1-3
clone size: .
V gene: TRBV7-2
D gene: .
CDR3 DNA: TGTGCCAGCAGCACCGCGGGGGGCTCTGGAAACACCATATATTTT
CDR3 protein: CASSTAGGSGNTIYF

J gene: TRBJ2-5
clone size: .
V gene: TRBV11-2
D gene: TRBD1
CDR3 DNA: TGTGCCAGCAGCACGGGACAGGTGCCTCAAGAGACCCAGTACTTC
CDR3 protein: CASSTGQVPQETQYF

J gene: TRBJ2-2
clone size: once
V gene: TRBV7-6
D gene: TRBD2
CDR3 DNA: TGTGCCAGCAGTCGCGGACTAGCGGGAACGAACACCGGGGAGCTGTTTTTT
CDR3 protein: CASSRGLAGTNTGELFF

J gene: TRBJ1-1
clone size: .
V gene: TRBV5-5
D gene: TRBD1
CDR3 DNA: TGTGCCAGCAGCTTGGGGGACAGGTTGGTGCTTGAAGCTTTCTTT
CDR3 protein: CASSLGDRLVLEAFF

J gene: TRBJ2-3
clone size: once
V gene: TRBV5-1
D gene: .
CDR3 DNA: TGCGCCAGCAGCTTGCCGCCGGCAGATACGCAGTATTTT
CDR3 protein: CASSLPPADTQYF